The clone carrying this T cell receptor (beta chain) was counted a few times. Four PCR rounds used nested alpha and beta constant region primers plus the SP2 primer. Via MiXCR, TCRdb re-called the 5' RACE reads, giving one row per CDR3 protein. Of 55,000 to 70,000 distinct CDR3 sequences detected, under 8.5% appear once; the ten largest clones hold about a tenth. The CDR3 covers 15 residues. Germline V CDR1 and CDR2: SGHAT, FQNNGV. Trimming took 1 base from V and 5 from J; bases not matched to a gene: 3. The data derive from a study of naive and memory T cell subsets. The library had UMIs added by 3' ligation of an oligonucleotide to TCR cDNA.

This clonotype was sampled from a male donor in good health. The chain recombines TRBV11-2 with TRBJ2-5, with 11 bases aligning to TRBD2. The CDR3 nucleotides are TGTGCCAGCAGCTTAGTCGGGACTAGCGGTGAGACCCAGTACTTC. Its protein is CASSLVGTSGETQYF.